The entry below describes one T cell receptor beta chain. Its matching antigen is unknown. Trimming removed 5 bases from V and 3 bases from J; junction bases left unmatched: 14. The CDR3 spans 17 residues. Germline CDR1 reads ENHRY; CDR2 reads SYGVKD. The source of the sample is a study of T-cell memory formation after mild COVID-19. Regarding the study as a whole: Second-wave clones reaching peak frequency on day 37 lacked confirmed SARS-CoV-2 specificity.

5'RACE, which relied on constant-segment primers, yielded TCR alpha and TCR beta cDNA libraries carrying sample barcodes and UMIs. TCRdb processed the 5' RACE reads anew with MiXCR; each CDR3 protein has one entry. The repertoire consists of 210,000 or so distinct CDR3 sequences, with around 25% occurring once and the leading ten covering about an eighth. The sample taken for sequencing was PBMCs or a T cell subset sorted from them (not recorded which). The origin of this receptor is an adult woman who had mild COVID-19 (a few samples of this study predate the infection). Cell type and time point are not known. V gene TRBV10-3 combines with J gene TRBJ1-2; 8 nucleotides match TRBD1. The CDR3 reads CAISPLRSTGADYGYTF. CDR3 bases: TGTGCCATCAGTCCCCTCAGGTCGACAGGGGCAGACTATGGCTACACCTTC.